This TCR beta chain was identified in a study of PD-L1 blockade in urothelial cancer. At the level of the study: Patients started atezolizumab in about 2014, 1,200 mg intravenously every 3 weeks. Before enrollment, 0 to 3 chemotherapy regimens had been given to patients. Whole-study findings and limits: Stronger expansion of tumor-associated clones in blood at 3 weeks distinguished durable-benefit patients.

CDR3 length equals 17 residues. Trimming removed 4 bases from V and 1 base from J, with 18 bases in between. Germline V gene sequence: CDR1 SEHNR, CDR2 FQNEAQ (reference sequence). Generated by immunoSEQ multiplex PCR, the TCRdb table keeps only in-frame clones and is missing some. Altogether roughly 84,000 clones are present, 82% being singletons, with the ten largest covering 9% to 9.5%. About this clone itself: Its matching antigen is unknown.

The input for sequencing was PBMCs, taken around atezolizumab (anti-PD-L1) treatment. The chain uses TRBV7-9 and TRBJ2-3; D perhaps matches TRBD1 (6 bases). This sequence originates from a man aged 70-80 years with urothelial cancer. The CDR3 reads CASSYPTGRWGTDTQYF. The DNA of the CDR3 is TGTGCCAGCAGCTACCCAACAGGGCGCTGGGGCACAGATACGCAGTATTTT.